Here is one TCR beta chain with its context. Its specificity is not known. This sample is part of a study of cytomegalovirus exposure and HLA in healthy donors. In the PCR, 60 Vbeta and 13 Jbeta primers were used. Profiling relied on immunoSEQ multiplex PCR, and the TCRdb table lists in-frame clones only, not all of them. Of about 190,000 clones in the sample, about 81% were seen once. Study-level points and caveats: HLA allele associations emerged for roughly 16,000 TCR beta sequences in a later analysis, at 0.05 false discovery rate. Rare TCR sequences dominated, though some public TCRs recurred in many donors.

This CDR3 comprises 17 residues. The source of this sequence is a woman between 18 and 29 years old in good health and CMV-seropositive. The chain is built from TRBV21-1 and TRBJ2-7; the table's TRBD1 call for D was not verified on the DNA. TRBV21-1 constitutes a pseudogene. The sample was PBMCs. This chain's CDR3 is CASSKERVGTRTYEQYV. The CDR3 DNA follows: TGTGCCAGCAGCAAAGAAAGGGTAGGGACAAGAACTTACGAGCAGTACGTC.